These 21 T cell receptor beta chains were sequenced from one sample in a study of spatial heterogeneity in lung cancer. TCRdb called the 5' RACE reads again in MiXCR, with one record for every CDR3 protein. The profile shows under 50,000 distinct CDR3 sequences, 4% to 6% of them singletons. Sample time point: sample taken at primary tumor resection. Unsorted whole RNA of tumor, nontumor lung or frozen PBMC was sequenced. Sequencing was performed on PBMCs, taken at surgery. The source of these receptors is a female donor with early-stage non-small cell lung cancer.

The sample holds many counts of this clonotype. The chain links TRBV5-1 to TRBJ2-6; possibly TRBD1 for D (6 bases). Germline CDR1 is SGHRS and CDR2 is YFSETQ. This CDR3 spans 18 amino acids. Trimming pared 4 bases from V and 0 bases from J, leaving 17 bases between. The CDR3 spells CASSITGPMNSGANVLTF. The CDR3 nucleotides read TGCGCCAGCAGCATCACAGGGCCTATGAACTCTGGGGCCAACGTCCTGACTTTC.

This clonotype showed up many times. The genes are TRBV16 and TRBJ2-5; TRBD1 or TRBD2 may be the D gene (5 bases each). The germline V gene has CDR1 KGHSY and CDR2 FQNENV. The CDR3 has 13 residues. Trimming shortened V by 0 bases and J by 7 bases, and 9 bases separated the two germline ends. As DNA, the CDR3 is TGTGCCAGCAGCCAATCGTCTGGGGGGACCCAGTACTTC. This gives the protein CASSQSSGGTQYF.

This clonotype came up a few times. This chain links TRBV12-3 or TRBV12-4 with TRBJ1-4; 8 bases line up with TRBD1. Unmatched junction bases numbered 5, after V lost 5 bases and J lost 6 bases. The length of the CDR3 is 14 residues. CDR3 DNA sequence: TGTGCCAGCAGTCCGACAGGGGATGATGAAAAACTGTTTTTT. This encodes CASSPTGDDEKLFF.

This clonotype was seen a handful of times. The chain combines TRBV6-1 with TRBJ2-1; D might be TRBD1 or TRBD2, each matching 5 bases. The CDR3 runs to 16 residues. The germline gives CDR1 MNHNS, CDR2 SASEGT. Trimming pared 5 bases from V and 0 bases from J, leaving 14 bases between. The CDR3 loop reads CASSYSGAISYNEQFF. The CDR3 DNA reads as TGTGCCAGCAGTTATTCCGGGGCGATCTCCTACAATGAGCAGTTCTTC.

This clonotype was counted at least ten times. CDR3 amino acids: CASSLSQGNQETQYF. In DNA form, the CDR3 reads TGCGCCAGCAGCTTGAGTCAGGGGAACCAAGAGACCCAGTACTTC. The V call is TRBV5-1, the J call TRBJ2-5, with D possibly matching TRBD1 (6 bases). CDR1 is SGHRS, CDR2 YFSETQ, per germline. The CDR3 length is 15 residues. The V gene lost 1 base and the J gene lost 0 bases, with 10 bases spanning the gap.

This clonotype was counted at least ten times. The chain joins TRBV7-2 to TRBJ1-4, with D possibly matching TRBD1 (6 bases). The germline V and J ends were trimmed by 2 bases and 5 bases, with 12 bases remaining between them. CDR1 is SGHTA, CDR2 FQGNSA, per germline. The CDR3 length is 15 residues. CDR3 amino acids: CASSLQPGENEKLFF. The CDR3 DNA is TGTGCCAGCAGCTTACAGCCAGGGGAGAATGAAAAACTGTTTTTT.

The chain carries TRBV11-2 and TRBJ2-1, with unresolved D. Germline CDR1 and CDR2: SGHAT and FQNNGV. Trimming removed 0 bases at V and 10 bases at J, with 7 bases between. This CDR3 is 12 amino acids long. The CDR3 sequence is CASSLDLGEQFF. For the CDR3, the DNA is TGTGCCAGCAGCTTAGATCTCGGGGAGCAGTTCTTC.

This clonotype was seen a few times. This sequence joins TRBV6-4 and TRBJ1-1, with D uncertain. This CDR3 contains 15 residues. The V and J ends lost 3 bases and 4 bases respectively, with 15 bases between them. In germline, CDR1 is MRHNA, CDR2 SNTAGT. This chain's CDR3 is CASSERAYGITEAFF. The CDR3 coding sequence is TGTGCCAGCAGTGAACGGGCCTATGGAATCACTGAAGCTTTCTTT.

This clonotype was seen at least ten times. The V gene is TRBV7-4, the J gene TRBJ2-2; D unclear. Germline CDR1 reads SGHVT; CDR2 reads SQSDAQ. The V end was cut by 5 bases, the J end by 7 bases, with 17 bases between. This CDR3 contains 15 residues. The DNA for the CDR3 is TGTGCCAGCAGCCCCCCGGGCCAACCCATCGGGGAGCTGTTTTTT. Protein: CASSPPGQPIGELFF.

This clonotype was detected a few times. The gene calls are TRBV30 and TRBJ2-1; D may be TRBD1 or TRBD2 (6 bases each). The CDR3 length is 13 residues. Germline V gives CDR1 GTSNPN, CDR2 SVGIG (reference sequence). The germline V and J ends were trimmed by 2 bases and 10 bases, with 15 bases remaining between them. The CDR3 sequence: CAWSLGGLKEQFF. CDR3 bases: TGTGCCTGGAGTTTAGGGGGACTCAAAGAGCAGTTCTTC.

This clonotype was counted a few times. This chain joins TRBV12-3 or TRBV12-4 and TRBJ2-7; perhaps TRBD2 as D (5 bases). Trimming left V 3 bases short and J 2 bases short, with 11 bases between. The length of the CDR3 is 14 residues. CDR3 in amino acids: CASSFIGVPYEQYF. CDR3 in DNA: TGTGCCAGCAGTTTTATCGGGGTCCCCTACGAGCAGTACTTC.

The chain has TRBV28 and TRBJ2-1, with D tentatively TRBD1 (6 bases). This CDR3 comprises 15 residues. Trimming pared 6 bases from V and 0 bases from J, leaving 12 bases between. CDR1 and CDR2 (germline): MDHEN, SYDVKM. In nucleotides, the CDR3 is TGTGCCAGCAGAACACAGGGATCCTCCTACAATGAGCAGTTCTTC. Amino acid sequence: CASRTQGSSYNEQFF.

This clonotype was counted ten times or more. The gene calls are TRBV12-3 or TRBV12-4 and TRBJ2-2, with 10 nucleotides matching TRBD2. The V segment lost 3 bases and the J segment 4 bases; nucleotides outside the gene matches: 11. The CDR3 covers 18 residues. This chain's CDR3 is CASSFPPRLAGATGELFF. The CDR3 DNA reads as TGTGCCAGCAGTTTCCCCCCCCGACTAGCGGGCGCCACCGGGGAGCTGTTTTTT.

As DNA, the CDR3 is TGTGCCAGCAGCCGGGAGGGGGCCGATTCACCCCTCCACTTT. Amino acids: CASSREGADSPLHF. The chain couples TRBV5-5 to TRBJ1-6, with 7 nucleotides matching TRBD1. The V and J ends lost 4 bases and 8 bases, in that order; junction bases with no gene match: 6. CDR1 is SGHKS, CDR2 YYEKEE, per germline (reference sequence). The CDR3 covers 14 residues.

This clonotype was counted only a few times. The chain links TRBV7-8 to TRBJ2-3; 7 bases line up with TRBD1. Germline CDR1 reads SGHVS; CDR2 reads FQNEAQ. The CDR3 extends over 16 amino acids. The V segment lost 1 base and the J segment 0 bases; nucleotides outside the gene matches: 4. DNA for the CDR3: TGTGCCAGCAGCTTAGTAGGGGGCGACAGCACAGATACGCAGTATTTT. Translated, it gives CASSLVGGDSTDTQYF.

This clonotype was counted many times. This rearrangement joins TRBV29-1 to TRBJ2-5; D may be TRBD1 (6 bases). Germline V gives CDR1 SQVTM, CDR2 ANQGSEA. The CDR3 spans 13 residues. V was cut by 3 bases and J by 2 bases, with 10 bases left in between. The CDR3 bases are TGCAGCGTTGATCCCGGGACACAAGAGACCCAGTACTTC. It translates to CSVDPGTQETQYF.

This clonotype was seen ten or more times. This chain links TRBV6-2 or TRBV6-3 with TRBJ2-4; the D gene is possibly TRBD1 (6 bases). Between the trimmed V and J ends, which lost 1 base and 6 bases, there was a span of 10 bases. Germline V gene lookup returns CDR1 MNHEY and CDR2 SVGEGT. The CDR3 totals 14 residues. The CDR3 region has the DNA TGTGCCAGCAGTTACTGGGGCAGGGGAAACATTCAGTACTTC. Its protein product is CASSYWGRGNIQYF.

This clonotype was counted at least ten times. The chain uses TRBV2 and TRBJ1-6, with D perhaps matching TRBD1 (5 bases). Trimming cost V 2 bases and J 7 bases, with 15 bases left between them. This CDR3 contains 16 residues. Germline V gives CDR1 SNHLY, CDR2 FYNNEI. The CDR3 nucleotides read TGTGCCAGCAGTGAATTCTCAGGACACGGAAATTCACCCCTCCACTTT. It is translated as CASSEFSGHGNSPLHF.

This clonotype showed up many times. The V call is TRBV3-1, the J call TRBJ2-5; the match to TRBD2 covers 8 bases. Germline CDR1 LGHDT, CDR2 YNNKEL (reference sequence). This CDR3 contains 16 residues. J gave up 5 bases and V 0 bases, and 8 bases lay outside the gene matches. The CDR3 coding sequence is TGTGCCAGCAGCCAAGATAGGGTGGCGGGGGGCGAGACCCAGTACTTC. Translating gives CASSQDRVAGGETQYF.

Many counts were recorded for this clonotype. The rearrangement uses TRBV30 and TRBJ2-3, with D hard to call. CDR3 length: 12 residues. Between the trimmed V and J ends, which lost 7 bases and 2 bases, there was a span of 10 bases. Germline CDR1 is GTSNPN and CDR2 is SVGIG (reference sequence). The CDR3 spells CAFDGFTDTQYF. CDR3 coding DNA: TGTGCCTTTGACGGATTCACAGATACGCAGTATTTT.

This clonotype has ten or more counts. The genes are TRBV28 and TRBJ2-1; TRBD1 is a possible D gene (5 bases). CDR1 and CDR2 (germline): MDHEN, SYDVKM. This CDR3 is built from 18 residues. Trimming took off 4 bases at V and 5 bases at J, with 24 bases between the two ends. The CDR3 coding sequence is TGTGCCAGCAGTTCCTTCCTGACAGACGGAGCTGGGGACAATGAGCAGTTCTTC. Translating it yields CASSSFLTDGAGDNEQFF. The full variable domain, completed using reference TRBV28 and TRBJ2-1, is DVKVTQSSRYLVKRTGEKVFLECVQDMDHENMFWYRQDPGLGLRLIYFSYDVKMKEKGDIPEGYSVSREKKERFSLILESASTNQTSMYLCASSSFLTDGAGDNEQFFGPGTRLTVL.